A single T cell receptor (beta chain) is shown here with its context. This specimen comes from a study of control samples from healthy donors and cancer patients. Assay used: immunoSEQ multiplex PCR; TCRdb lists only in-frame clones, some missing. The sample contains roughly 120,000 clones, about 93% of which appear only once. CDR1 is SGHRS and CDR2 is YFSETQ in the germline V gene. This CDR3 is 14 amino acids long. The J segment lost 7 bases and the V segment lost 4 bases, leaving 11 bases of the junction unmatched. The chain has TRBV5-1 and TRBJ2-7, with 7 bases fitting TRBD1. Material: blood. The receptor comes from a man younger than 40 in good health. CDR3 nucleotide sequence: TGCGCCAGCAGCCCCTCGTCCGGGACAGATGAGCAGTACTTC. As protein: CASSPSSGTDEQYF.